This is a list of T cell receptor beta chains from one sample in a study of blood T cell repertoires in COVID-19. The table came from immunoSEQ multiplex PCR; TCRdb's copy has only in-frame clones and leaves some out. The sample yields around 390,000 clones, just under 90% seen once. Sequenced material: PBMCs or T cells enriched from blood (not recorded which). These receptors were obtained from a woman aged 50 to 65 who had recovered from COVID-19. Each CDR3 is given without its conserved first and last residue.

J gene,V gene,CDR3 protein
TRBJ1-2,TRBV6-2/TRBV6-3,ASSLTTTGEVGRGYT
TRBJ1-6,TRBV6-5,ASRGHGASPLH
TRBJ1-3,TRBV7-2,ASSFGVSGNTIY
TRBJ1-1,TRBV30,AWAGGTEAF
TRBJ1-6,TRBV5-1,ASSSQGQGKNSPLH
TRBJ2-2,TRBV4-3,ASSQETTAGFTGELF
TRBJ2-3,TRBV19,ASSANPPGLAGGLTDTQY
TRBJ1-3,TRBV3-1/TRBV3-2,ASSQRGTGNTIY
TRBJ1-2,TRBV11-1,ASSLRIGTGDYGYT
TRBJ1-4,TRBV4-1,ASSQRDFMGEKLF
TRBJ1-2,TRBV27,ASSSTGQIYYGYT
TRBJ1-2,TRBV25-1,ASSDANGYGYT
TRBJ1-6,TRBV2,ASRTDRGPLH
TRBJ1-5,TRBV18,ASSFGADQPQH
TRBJ2-4,TRBV27,ASSLQTGGAKNIQY
TRBJ1-5,TRBV18,ASSPGGLSNQPQH
TRBJ2-1,TRBV30,AWSVWEQGANEQF
TRBJ2-1,TRBV7-9,ASSSSGGSYNEQF
TRBJ2-2,TRBV6-4,ASSDSAGGHTGELF
TRBJ2-3,TRBV19,ASRQGRDTQY
TRBJ1-5,TRBV18,ASSPPPVTGGYQPQH
TRBJ2-1,TRBV3-1/TRBV3-2,ASSPPGSYNEQF
TRBJ2-5,TRBV27,ASRTSGGVLTGETQY
TRBJ1-2,TRBV7-9,ASSSSNNHGYT
TRBJ1-1,TRBV7-9,ASESVGNLNTEAF
TRBJ2-3,TRBV7-2,ATRRTGSTDTQY
TRBJ1-1,TRBV5-1,ASSSKQGLDTEAF
TRBJ2-7,TRBV30,AWSVLRQSYEQY
TRBJ1-2,TRBV4-2,ASSQDHNRGDYGYT
TRBJ1-6,TRBV19,ATRDSRTYYNSPLH
TRBJ2-7,TRBV29-1,SVEELSEQY
TRBJ2-7,TRBV19,ASSIDPRTGTYEQY
TRBJ1-1,TRBV7-9,ASSLDSRDRNTEAF
TRBJ1-2,TRBV5-6,ASRRAGTGGGERGGYT
TRBJ1-2,TRBV13,ASSHGTGYYGYT
TRBJ1-2,TRBV6-5,ASKRAQNEGGYT
TRBJ1-1,TRBV18,ASSPADSVNTEAF
TRBJ2-5,TRBV2,ASSQSPETQY
TRBJ2-7,TRBV25-1,ASTSGQPYEQY
TRBJ2-1,TRBV18,ASSKGSSSYNEQF
TRBJ2-3,TRBV7-2,ASSLLAGASTDTQY
TRBJ1-2,TRBV18,ASSPLEGANQGYT
TRBJ2-7,TRBV11-2,ASSSIGRRYEQY
TRBJ2-7,TRBV27,ASSPPGRNPNEQY
TRBJ2-1,TRBV3-1/TRBV3-2,ASSQDAVEQF
TRBJ2-7,TRBV19,ASSPFLRRDRESYEQY